The source of this TCR beta chain is a study of cytomegalovirus exposure and HLA in healthy donors. Sequencing used immunoSEQ multiplex PCR; TCRdb keeps in-frame clones, though not all of them. The table includes about 78,000 clones, 90% to 96% detected once. CDR1 is ENHRY, CDR2 SYGVKD, per germline. V dropped 4 bases and J dropped 6; count of bases not matched to a gene: 9. This CDR3 region has 17 residues. The chain uses TRBV10-3 and TRBJ2-1; 13 nucleotides line up with TRBD2. The clonotype was recovered from a man younger than 30 in good health and CMV-seropositive. The specimen sequenced was PBMCs. The CDR3 loop reads CAISVKGLAGQTNEQFF. CDR3 bases: TGTGCCATCAGTGTAAAGGGACTAGCGGGACAAACCAATGAGCAGTTCTTC.